This T cell receptor beta chain emerged from a study of human T cells and chemical hapten exposure (dated by TCRdb to the early 2020s). Study-wide context: For sensitization, 2% DPC in acetone was applied to a 2 cm by 2 cm area of upper inner arm skin. Patients additionally received weekly therapeutic DPC doses to the scalp throughout the roughly 24-week study period. Patch testing was done on the upper back using Finn chambers containing 0.01% DPC, and results were scored after 6 days according to International Contact Dermatitis Research Group standards. Alopecia areata with under or over 50% scalp involvement, alopecia totalis and alopecia universalis were represented in the patient cohort, which was mostly female. Libraries were pooled for sequencing, and variation in per-sample TCR yields was attributed mainly to small differences in library volumes within the pool. Peripheral blood TCR repertoire changes were tracked in vivo in alopecia patients during primary and secondary sensitization to the hapten diphenylcyclopropenone (DPC). Blood was sampled from patients pre-sensitization (week 0) and at 2, 6 and about 24 weeks after DPC sensitization. Blood for TCR sequencing was provided by twenty-nine alopecia patients at one to four time points (pre-sensitization, 2, 6 and 24 weeks). General findings and caveats noted by the study authors: Expanded TCRs formed significantly more large CDR3 similarity clusters than pre-sensitization or healthy control sets, consistent with antigen-driven responses. The number of PT1 expanded TCRs positively correlated with patch test score, significant at thresholds 8, 16 and 32 but not 4. Because all patients had alopecia, a presumed autoimmune disease, the immune response of the patients might differ from that of healthy individuals. DPC sensitization did not change the number of TCRs with a frequency above 1 in 1000, and there was no evidence of changes in global repertoire structure. Repeated subsampling changed both the strength of the expansion versus patch-test correlation and the threshold at which that correlation became significant.

In light of the paper, this sample's time point label describes: patch test 1, 2 weeks after DPC sensitization. Taken with the paper, the label for treatment or condition translates to: therapeutic diphenylcyclopropenone sensitization with weekly scalp DPC. At each patch-test visit, blood was drawn before the patch test was applied. Patients were eligible if aged 18 to 70, diagnosed with alopecia and judged suitable for DPC therapy, and pregnant patients were excluded. Total RNA was extracted from unfractionated whole blood collected in Tempus Blood RNA tubes. This clonotype showed up many times. Its binding antigen is unknown. No base-level quality is on record; no much larger clone is a single base apart. For CDR1 and CDR2, the germline V gene lists SGHRS and YFSETQ. V sheds 4 bases and J sheds 5 bases, leaving 16 bases between their ends. From the cysteine up to the phenylalanine, the CDR3 has a length of 15 residues. CDR3 DNA only is kept here, 45 bases in frame from base 1.

Library preparation was by RACE. Sequencing took place on a NextSeq 500. During library preparation, unique molecular identifiers were attached to individual cDNA molecules so that TCRs could be counted in a quantitative, reproducible way. From each blood RNA sample, both TCR alpha and TCR beta chains were sequenced. The paper's processing steps were these. A median of around 100,000 TCRs per sample was observed, with a range of roughly 23,224 to 700,000. The Decombinator software suite was used to annotate V, J and CDR3 in the TCR reads. For PS versus PT1 abundance plots, all samples were subsampled to the same number of TCRs (28,000). TCRs were defined as expanded if absent before sensitization and observed at least eight times at the 2-week time point. The public reads were run again by TCRdb, first through fastp at Q25 and then through MiXCR, and only productive beta chains were kept. Each CDR3 protein gets just one entry, which takes the most common genes and DNA from the rows behind it. These V and J calls rely on TCRdb rather than the paper's analysis. This sample has fewer than 500,000 distinct CDR3 sequences in its table, and approximately 4.4% of those were observed once. Of the sample, 2% to 2.5% falls within the top ten clones.

This TCR came from a woman aged 45-65 years with alopecia areata. Some clones in this sample may be carry-over from other donors' samples. In this chain, TRBV5-1 is recombined with TRBJ1-5; D gene: possibly TRBD1, on 5 matching bases. The sequenced sample was whole blood, obtained in connection with sensitization to the hapten diphenylcyclopropenone (DPC). In nucleotide form, the sequence is TGCGCCAGCAGCCCATCGGATAGAGGGGATCAGCCCCAGCATTTT. Its coded protein is CASSPSDRGDQPQHF.